The sequence of this T cell receptor (beta chain) was determined in a study of cytomegalovirus exposure and HLA in healthy donors. Study-level results: Cytomegalovirus status was reportedly diagnosed by the classifier with high sensitivity and specificity. A later analysis showed HLA-associated TCR beta chains outstripping equally common others in clonal expansion.

Amplification used 60 Vbeta primers and 13 Jbeta primers. As processed by the authors: Unique TCR beta chains numbered roughly 83 million in a later analysis, with some 9.9 million shared. TCRdb's copy holds only in-frame clones and misses some; the assay was immunoSEQ multiplex PCR. The DNA gave D and trimming, while V, J and clone size come from that table. This table has about 190,000 clones, 75% to 90% appearing once. Donors in the study were healthy people who gave bone marrow. With respect to this clone: Its target is not known.

The V end lost 6 bases, the J end lost 5 bases, and 15 bases lay between the germline ends. The CDR3 is 14 amino acids. Per germline, CDR1 SNHLY and CDR2 FYNNEI. This chain connects TRBV2 to TRBJ2-3; possibly TRBD2 for D (5 bases). The clonotype comes from a boy aged 2-9 years in good health and CMV-seronegative. Sequencing input: PBMCs. CDR3 amino acids: CASSPEGGGDTQYF. The DNA of the CDR3 is TGTGCCAGCAGCCCCGAGGGCGGTGGAGATACGCAGTATTTT.